This T cell receptor beta chain is drawn from a study of T-cell memory formation after mild COVID-19. Study as a whole: There were largely donor-specific TCR clusters.

V was trimmed by 5 bases and J by 8 bases, leaving 15 bases between them. Per germline, CDR1 SEHNR and CDR2 FQNEAQ (reference sequence). This CDR3 spans 13 amino acids. TCRdb recomputed calls from the 5' RACE reads with MiXCR, one row per CDR3 protein. Seen here are approximately 580,000 distinct CDR3 sequences, around 21% observed once, and the top ten hold around 13%. Study-wide results and limits: Balance between CD4 and CD8 was seen in clones contracting day 15 to 85, and a CD4+ lean was seen in later expanders. Detection of some responders pre-infection suggested pre-existing cross-reactive memory T cells participated.

This clonotype has only a few counts. Its antigen remains unknown. The sample was PBMCs or a T cell subset sorted from them (not recorded which). The chain uses TRBV7-9 and TRBJ1-1; the D gene is possibly TRBD1 (6 bases). This TCR came from an adult woman who had mild COVID-19 (a few samples of this study predate the infection). Cell type and time point are not known. CDR3 sequence: CASSLEGGLEAFF. DNA for the CDR3: TGTGCCAGCAGCCTCGAGGGGGGACTGGAAGCTTTCTTT.